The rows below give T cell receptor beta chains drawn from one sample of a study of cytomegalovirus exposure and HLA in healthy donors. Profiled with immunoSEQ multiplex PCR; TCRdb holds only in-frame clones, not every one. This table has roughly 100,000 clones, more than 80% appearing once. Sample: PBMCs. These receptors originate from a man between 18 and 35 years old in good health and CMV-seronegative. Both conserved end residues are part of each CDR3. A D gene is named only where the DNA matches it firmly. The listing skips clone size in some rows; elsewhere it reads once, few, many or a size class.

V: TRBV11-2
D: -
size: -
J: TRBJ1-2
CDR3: CASSPPTAINYGYTF
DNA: TGTGCCAGCAGCCCACCGACAGCGATTAACTATGGCTACACCTTC

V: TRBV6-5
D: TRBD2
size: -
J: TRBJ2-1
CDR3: CASSGTSYNEQFF
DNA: TGTGCCAGTAGCGGGACATCCTACAATGAGCAGTTCTTC

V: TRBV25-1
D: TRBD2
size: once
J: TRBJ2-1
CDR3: CASSIAGGPRPNEQFF
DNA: TGTGCCAGCAGTATAGCGGGAGGCCCCCGCCCCAATGAGCAGTTCTTC

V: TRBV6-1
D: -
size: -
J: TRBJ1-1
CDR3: CASTRVVNTEAFF
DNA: TGTGCCAGCACGAGGGTGGTGAACACTGAAGCTTTCTTT

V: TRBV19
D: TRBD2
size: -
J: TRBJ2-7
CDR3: CASSMAGARYEQYF
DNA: TGTGCCAGTAGTATGGCGGGAGCTAGATACGAGCAGTACTTC

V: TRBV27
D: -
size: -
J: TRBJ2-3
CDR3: CASSLESGLGPDTQYF
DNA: TGTGCCAGCAGTTTAGAGAGCGGCCTAGGACCAGATACGCAGTATTTT

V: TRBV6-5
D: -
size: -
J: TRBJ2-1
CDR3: CAGSRQLYNEQFF
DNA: TGTGCCGGCAGCCGCCAGTTGTACAATGAGCAGTTCTTC

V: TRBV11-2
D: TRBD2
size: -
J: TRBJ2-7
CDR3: CASSGSSYEQYF
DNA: TGTGCCAGTAGCGGGAGCTCCTACGAGCAGTACTTC

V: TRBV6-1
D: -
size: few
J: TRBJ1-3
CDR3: CASTLPGTGNTIYF
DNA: TGTGCCAGCACCTTACCCGGGACAGGAAACACCATATATTTT

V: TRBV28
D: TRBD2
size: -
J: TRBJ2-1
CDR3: CASTLGTSGYNEQFF
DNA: TGTGCCAGCACCCTAGGGACTAGCGGGTACAATGAGCAGTTCTTC

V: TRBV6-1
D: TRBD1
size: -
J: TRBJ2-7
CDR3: CAKNLSGGSYEQYF
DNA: TGTGCCAAAAACCTCTCAGGGGGCTCCTACGAGCAGTACTTC

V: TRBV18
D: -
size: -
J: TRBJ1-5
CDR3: CASSPFERGRSNQPQHF
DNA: TGTGCCAGCTCACCCTTCGAACGGGGTAGAAGCAATCAGCCCCAGCATTTT

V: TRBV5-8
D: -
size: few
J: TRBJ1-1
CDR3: CASSLAASNTEAFF
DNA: TGTGCCAGCAGCTTGGCCGCCAGTAACACTGAAGCTTTCTTT

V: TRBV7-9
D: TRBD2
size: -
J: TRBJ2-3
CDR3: CSSSLVASGRPGDTQYF
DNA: TGTTCCAGCAGCTTAGTGGCTAGCGGGCGCCCGGGGGATACGCAGTATTTT

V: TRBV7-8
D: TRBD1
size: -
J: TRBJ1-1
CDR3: CASSFDRGIGTEAFF
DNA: TGTGCCAGCAGCTTTGACAGGGGTATAGGAACTGAAGCTTTCTTT

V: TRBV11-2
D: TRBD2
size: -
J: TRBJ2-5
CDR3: CASSLDGRAEETQYF
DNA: TGTGCCAGCAGCTTAGACGGGAGGGCGGAAGAGACCCAGTACTTC

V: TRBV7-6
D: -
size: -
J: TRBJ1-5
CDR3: CASSRTGHNQPQHF
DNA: TGTGCCAGCAGCCGTACAGGACACAATCAGCCCCAGCATTTT

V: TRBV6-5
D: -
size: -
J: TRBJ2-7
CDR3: CASSYSDSAYEQYF
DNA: TGTGCCAGCAGTTACTCCGACAGTGCCTACGAGCAGTACTTC

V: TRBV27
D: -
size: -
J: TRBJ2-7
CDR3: CASSLGLAEGDEQYF
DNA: TGTGCCAGCAGTTTAGGGCTAGCGGAGGGGGACGAGCAGTACTTC

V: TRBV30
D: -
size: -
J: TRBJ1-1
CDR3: CAWRWVGRTEAFF
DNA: TGTGCCTGGCGCTGGGTGGGGAGAACTGAAGCTTTCTTT

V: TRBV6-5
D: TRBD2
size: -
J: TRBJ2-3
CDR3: CASSPGLARTDTQYF
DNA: TGTGCCAGCAGTCCGGGACTAGCGAGGACAGATACGCAGTATTTT

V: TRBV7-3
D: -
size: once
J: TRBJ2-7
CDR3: CASSPNPQQGYEQYF
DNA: TGTGCCAGCAGCCCGAACCCCCAACAGGGATACGAGCAGTACTTC

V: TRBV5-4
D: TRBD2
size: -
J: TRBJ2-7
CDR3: CASSSGGLAGSYEQYF
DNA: TGTGCCAGCAGCTCGGGGGGTCTAGCGGGCTCCTACGAGCAGTACTTC

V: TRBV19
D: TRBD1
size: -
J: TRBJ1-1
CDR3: CAAEDRGPWAKAFF
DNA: TGTGCCGCGGAGGACAGGGGGCCTTGGGCGAAAGCTTTCTTT

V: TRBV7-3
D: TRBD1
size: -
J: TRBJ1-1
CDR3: CASMVTGGTEAFF
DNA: TGTGCCAGCATGGTTACAGGGGGCACTGAAGCTTTCTTT

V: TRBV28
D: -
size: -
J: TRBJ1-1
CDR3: CASRPLTGVNTEAFF
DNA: TGTGCCAGCAGGCCCTTGACAGGTGTGAACACTGAAGCTTTCTTT

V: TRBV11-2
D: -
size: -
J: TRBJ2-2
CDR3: CASSSPGNTGELFF
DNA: TGTGCCAGCAGCTCCCCGGGGAACACCGGGGAGCTGTTTTTT

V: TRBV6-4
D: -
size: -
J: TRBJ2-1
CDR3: CASSYLGDNEQFF
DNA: TGTGCCAGCAGTTACCTAGGGGACAATGAGCAGTTCTTC

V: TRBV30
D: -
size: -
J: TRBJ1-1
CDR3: CAWKGVGTDTEALF
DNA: TGTGCCTGGAAGGGGGTGGGAACTGACACTGAAGCTTTATTT

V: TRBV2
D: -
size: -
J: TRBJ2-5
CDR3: CASSGQAEETQYF
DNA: TGTGCCAGCAGTGGTCAAGCGGAAGAGACCCAGTACTTC

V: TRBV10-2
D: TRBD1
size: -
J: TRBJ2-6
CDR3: CASRTTGGGYSGANVLTF
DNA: TGCGCCAGCAGAACGACAGGGGGAGGTTATTCTGGGGCCAACGTCCTGACTTTC

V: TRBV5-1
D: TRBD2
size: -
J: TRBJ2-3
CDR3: CASIAGSSTDTQYF
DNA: TGCGCCAGCATAGCGGGGAGTAGCACAGATACGCAGTATTTT

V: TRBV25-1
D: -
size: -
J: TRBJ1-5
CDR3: CASSGRVSNQPQHF
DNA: TGTGCCAGCAGTGGCAGGGTCAGCAATCAGCCCCAGCATTTT

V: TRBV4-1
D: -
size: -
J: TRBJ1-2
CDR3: CASSPYFGDYGYTF
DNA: TGCGCCAGCAGCCCCTATTTCGGGGACTATGGCTACACCTTC

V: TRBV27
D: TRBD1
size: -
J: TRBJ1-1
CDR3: CASSSSQGARSEAFF
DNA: TGTGCCAGCAGTTCCTCACAGGGGGCTCGATCTGAAGCTTTCTTT

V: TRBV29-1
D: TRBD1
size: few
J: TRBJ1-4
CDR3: CSVADRANEKLFF
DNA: TGCAGCGTTGCTGACAGGGCGAATGAAAAACTGTTTTTT

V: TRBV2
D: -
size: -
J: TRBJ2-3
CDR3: CASSDRSGSTDTQYF
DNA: TGTGCCAGCAGTGATAGGAGCGGGAGCACAGATACGCAGTATTTT

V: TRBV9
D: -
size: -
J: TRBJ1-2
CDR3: CASSPVGANYGYTF
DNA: TGTGCCAGCAGCCCGGTGGGGGCAAACTATGGCTACACCTTC

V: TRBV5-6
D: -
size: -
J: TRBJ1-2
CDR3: CASSDRRTALGYGYTF
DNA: TGTGCCAGCAGCGATCGAAGGACAGCCCTTGGGTATGGCTACACCTTC

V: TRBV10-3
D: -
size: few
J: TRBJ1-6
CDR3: CAISLKPSRGGNSPLHF
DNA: TGTGCCATCAGCCTAAAACCATCCCGGGGGGGGAATTCACCCCTCCACTTT

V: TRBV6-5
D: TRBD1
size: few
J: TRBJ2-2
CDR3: CASSGADRDTGELFF
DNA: TGTGCCAGCAGTGGGGCCGACAGGGACACCGGGGAGCTGTTTTTT